Following are 21 T cell receptor beta chains from one sample sequenced in a study of spatial heterogeneity in lung cancer (dated by TCRdb to the late 2010s). The time point label, as the study defines it: sample taken at primary tumor resection. Their antigens remain unidentified. Libraries were made using 5' RACE. The sample was run on a NextSeq 500. TCRdb applied fastp at Q25 and MiXCR to the public reads, then kept only in-frame beta chains. Every distinct CDR3 protein forms one entry, paired with its most common genes and DNA. This sample has approximately 3,400 distinct CDR3 sequences in its table, and approximately 8.6% of those were observed once. Over 13% of the sample is taken by the ten largest. What the research found in general, with its limitations: The tumor nonsynonymous mutation count correlated with the number of expanded alpha and beta TCRs within the tumor.

The specimen comprised lung tumor tissue, sampled at surgery. The receptors stem from a male donor with early-stage non-small cell lung cancer.

CDR3 in DNA: TGTGCCAGCAGCTTATCGGGGAGTGCGGGCCAAGAGACCCAGTACTTC. It codes for CASSLSGSAGQETQYF. This rearrangement joins TRBV7-2 to TRBJ2-5, with D perhaps matching TRBD2 (5 bases). This CDR3 is built from 16 residues. Trimming stripped 2 bases from V and 1 base from J, with 14 bases between. CDR1 SGHTA and CDR2 FQGNSA come from the germline V gene.

By share of the sample, this clonotype is medium-sized. The genes are TRBV27 and TRBJ1-2, with TRBD1 matching 7 bases. This CDR3 region has 14 residues. V dropped 5 bases and J dropped 2; count of bases not matched to a gene: 5. Per germline, CDR1 MNHEY and CDR2 SMNVEV (reference sequence). The CDR3 spells CASSITGANYGYTF. CDR3 nucleotide sequence: TGTGCCAGCAGTATAACAGGGGCCAACTATGGCTACACCTTC.

In its sample, this clonotype was seen many times. J is TRBJ2-3 and V is TRBV24-1; the D is unclear. Per germline, CDR1 KGHDR and CDR2 SFDVKD. The CDR3 contains 13 residues. V was shortened by 0 bases and J by 2 bases, with 2 bases between the two germline ends. CDR3 sequence (DNA): TGTGCCACCAGTGATTTGGTCACAGATACGCAGTATTTT. Amino acid sequence: CATSDLVTDTQYF.

This clonotype is labeled as medium-sized. The chain joins TRBV27 to TRBJ2-7; 9 bases are shared with TRBD1. V was clipped by 8 bases and J by 6 bases; unmatched bases: 8. This CDR3 is built from 13 residues. Germline V gene lookup returns CDR1 MNHEY and CDR2 SMNVEV (reference sequence). In DNA form, the CDR3 reads TGTGCCAGCCGTGGACAGGGGAGCGCCGAGCAGTACTTC. Translated, it gives CASRGQGSAEQYF.

This clonotype was counted at least ten times. This chain connects TRBV2 to TRBJ2-1; a weak D match, TRBD1 (6 bases). V lost 4 bases and J lost 0, with 10 bases in between. CDR3 length equals 15 residues. Germline V gene sequence: CDR1 SNHLY, CDR2 FYNNEI. The CDR3 DNA follows: TGTGCCAGCAGTGGACAGGCTAACTCCTACAATGAGCAGTTCTTC. Translated, it gives CASSGQANSYNEQFF.

This clonotype rates as medium-sized. This chain links TRBV7-3 with TRBJ2-3, with 11 bases aligning to TRBD2. V lost 5 bases to trimming and J lost 7 bases; unmatched junction nucleotides: 8. CDR3 length: 15 residues. Looked up from germline, CDR1 is SGHTA and CDR2 is FQGTGA. CDR3 loop: CASSLSGGATNTQYF. The CDR3 coding sequence is TGTGCCAGCAGCCTTAGCGGGGGGGCTACAAATACGCAGTATTTT.

In this sample, this clonotype turned up many times. The V gene is TRBV10-3, the J gene TRBJ2-1, with TRBD1 matching over 8 bases. After removal of 4 bases from V and 7 bases from J, the junction contained 3 bases not matched to a gene. CDR1 is ENHRY, CDR2 SYGVKD, per germline. This CDR3 comprises 13 residues. The CDR3 DNA reads TGTGCCATCAGTGTGGGGACAGGTAATGAGCAGTTCTTC. Translation gives CAISVGTGNEQFF.

This clonotype is medium-sized in the sample. This sequence joins TRBV20-1 and TRBJ2-7; D uncertain. Per germline, CDR1 DFQATT and CDR2 SNEGSKA (reference sequence). Trimming took 6 bases from V and 0 from J, leaving 12 bases between them. The CDR3 is 13 residues long. Here the CDR3 reads CSATMRSSYEQYF. The DNA of the CDR3 is TGCAGTGCCACGATGCGGAGCTCCTACGAGCAGTACTTC.

This clonotype is medium-sized within its sample. This chain links TRBV5-1 with TRBJ2-7; no reliable D call. Looked up from germline, CDR1 is SGHRS and CDR2 is YFSETQ. The CDR3 has 15 residues. Trimming left V 0 bases short and J 2 bases short, with 12 bases between. CDR3 sequence (DNA): TGCGCCAGCAGCTTGGATGGCGGAACGACCTACGAGCAGTACTTC. Its translation: CASSLDGGTTYEQYF.

In its sample, this clonotype is medium-sized. V gene TRBV7-9 combines with J gene TRBJ2-3; 11 nucleotides match TRBD1. CDR1 SEHNR and CDR2 FQNEAQ come from the germline V gene (reference sequence). The CDR3 spans 16 residues. With V trimmed by 5 bases and J by 6 bases, 10 bases remained unmatched. As DNA, the CDR3 is TGTGCCAGCAGCCTCCCAGGGGACAGGGGGATTGATACGCAGTATTTT. It is translated as CASSLPGDRGIDTQYF. Using reference TRBV7-9 and TRBJ2-3 for the parts outside the CDR3, the full variable domain is DTGVSQNPRHKITKRGQNVTFRCDPISEHNRLYWYRQTLGQGPEFLTYFQNEAQLEKSRLLSDRFSAERPKGSFSTLEIQRTEQGDSAMYLCASSLPGDRGIDTQYFGPGTRLTVL.

In its sample, this clonotype is medium-sized. The chain carries TRBV5-1 and TRBJ2-7, with a weak D call TRBD1 (5 bases). V shed 2 bases and J shed 0 bases, with 6 bases lying between them. CDR3 length: 13 amino acids. Germline CDR1 SGHRS, CDR2 YFSETQ. The CDR3, as DNA: TGCGCCAGCAGCTTAACAGGCTCCTACGAGCAGTACTTC. Protein product: CASSLTGSYEQYF.

This clonotype was observed at least ten times. The chain links TRBV9 to TRBJ2-5, with D possibly matching TRBD2 (7 bases). This CDR3 spans 15 amino acids. CDR1 SGDLS and CDR2 YYNGEE come from the germline V gene. V was cut by 4 bases and J by 4 bases, with 17 bases left in between. This CDR3 is CASSLGASGGETQYF. In DNA, the CDR3 is TGTGCCAGCAGCTTGGGGGCTAGCGGAGGAGAGACCCAGTACTTC.

This clonotype is termed medium-sized. The chain recombines TRBV5-1 with TRBJ2-7; TRBD2 matches 9 bases. Germline-derived CDR1 and CDR2 are SGHRS and YFSETQ. The CDR3 has 18 residues. The ends lost 2 bases at V and 2 bases at J; junction bases unmatched: 14. CDR3 loop: CASSFLPPRSGGTYEQYF. The DNA for the CDR3 is TGCGCCAGCAGCTTTCTCCCCCCCCGTAGCGGGGGAACCTACGAGCAGTACTTC.

This clonotype counts as medium-sized. The chain is built from TRBV5-1 and TRBJ2-5; D gene uncertain. V gave up 2 bases and J gave up 7 bases, with 6 bases separating them. CDR1 is SGHRS, CDR2 YFSETQ, per germline. This CDR3 contains 11 residues. CDR3 sequence reads: CASSFGSTQYF. CDR3 DNA sequence: TGCGCCAGCAGCTTCGGCTCGACCCAGTACTTC.

By share, this clonotype counts as medium-sized. The CDR3 reads CASSSRAASYEQYF. As DNA, the CDR3 is TGTGCCAGTAGTAGCCGGGCGGCCTCCTACGAGCAGTACTTC. This chain connects TRBV19 to TRBJ2-7; D gene unclear. Germline CDR1 and CDR2: LNHDA and SQIVND (reference sequence). Trimming took off 4 bases at V and 0 bases at J, with 10 bases between the two ends. The CDR3 runs to 14 residues.

Sample share makes this clonotype medium-sized. The rearrangement uses TRBV5-6 and TRBJ2-5; perhaps TRBD1 as D (6 bases). CDR1 SGHDT and CDR2 YYEEEE come from the germline V gene. V lost 1 base and J 3 bases, leaving 10 bases between the germline ends. This CDR3 comprises 14 residues. CDR3 sequence reads: CASSLYRVEETQYF. The CDR3 coding sequence is TGTGCCAGCAGCTTGTACAGGGTAGAAGAGACCCAGTACTTC.

The V gene is TRBV20-1, the J gene TRBJ2-3, with a possible D match to TRBD2 (6 bases). The germline CDR1 and CDR2 sequences are DFQATT and SNEGSKA (reference sequence). CDR3 length equals 14 residues. The V gene lost 6 bases and the J gene lost 2 bases, with 15 bases spanning the gap. This chain's CDR3 is CSAPPPGDTDTQYF. DNA of the CDR3: TGCAGTGCCCCCCCCCCGGGGGACACAGATACGCAGTATTTT.

This clonotype was counted ten times or more. The genes are TRBV5-1 and TRBJ2-3; 9 bases are a match to TRBD1. The junction had 3 bases not matched to a gene; V was cut back by 3 bases and J by 4 bases. CDR1 SGHRS and CDR2 YFSETQ come from the germline V gene. CDR3 length: 14 amino acids. The CDR3 reads CASSSTGGPDTQYF. The CDR3 coding sequence is TGCGCCAGCAGCTCTACAGGGGGCCCAGATACGCAGTATTTT. Together with reference TRBV5-1 and TRBJ2-3, the CDR3 gives the full variable domain: KAGVTQTPRYLIKTRGQQVTLSCSPISGHRSVSWYQQTPGQGLQFLFEYFSETQRNKGNFPGRFSGRQFSNSRSEMNVSTLELGDSALYLCASSSTGGPDTQYFGPGTRLTVL.

This clonotype is labeled large. CDR3 bases: TGTGCCAGCAGTTTCAACTATGGCTACACCTTC. Its translation: CASSFNYGYTF. This chain uses TRBV28 with TRBJ1-2; D uncertain. This CDR3 spans 11 amino acids. Trimming took 3 bases from V and 2 from J, leaving 1 base between them. Germline V gene data show CDR1 as MDHEN and CDR2 as SYDVKM.

The table lists this clonotype with many counts. The V and J genes are TRBV7-6 and TRBJ2-2, with 9 bases lining up with TRBD1. The CDR3 extends over 16 amino acids. Germline values: CDR1 SGHVS, CDR2 FNYEAQ. The V and J ends lost 5 bases and 5 bases, in that order; junction bases with no gene match: 9. The CDR3 DNA sequence: TGTGCCAGCAGCCTAGGTGCCGGGACAGGGACCGGGGAGCTGTTTTTT. Its translation is CASSLGAGTGTGELFF.

This clonotype is medium-sized within its sample. This chain links TRBV29-1 with TRBJ2-7, with 10 nucleotides matching TRBD1. Germline V gives CDR1 SQVTM, CDR2 ANQGSEA. The CDR3 runs to 17 residues. J was trimmed by 3 bases and V by 1 base; bases with no gene match: 12. The CDR3 DNA reads as TGCAGCGTTGAAGGGTCGGCCGGACAGGGGGGATACTACGAGCAGTACTTC. Protein: CSVEGSAGQGGYYEQYF.